The 18 T cell receptor beta chains given below trace back to one sample, sequenced in a study of CD8 T cells in ankylosing spondylitis (dated by TCRdb to the late 2010s). Libraries were prepared through 5' RACE. The run used an Illumina HiSeq 2500. The public reads were reprocessed in TCRdb via fastp at Q25 and MiXCR, keeping in-frame beta chains. Entries are consolidated by CDR3 protein sequence, retaining the most common genes and DNA. The table for this sample lists around 340,000 distinct CDR3 sequences; about 15% of them were counted only once. Roughly 0.99% of the sample is in the top ten clones. The sample consisted of blood, either unsorted or a sorted T cell fraction (not recorded which). The receptors here all came from a male donor with ankylosing spondylitis or in good health (not recorded which).

The rearrangement uses TRBV5-6 and TRBJ2-5; D perhaps matches TRBD2 (5 bases). This CDR3 is built from 16 residues. Germline values: CDR1 SGHDT, CDR2 YYEEEE. V lost 7 bases and J 5 bases, leaving 24 bases between the germline ends. The CDR3 DNA reads as TGTGCCAGCGGATCAAAGGTCGGCGGGTCCTGGGAGACCCAGTACTTC. It encodes CASGSKVGGSWETQYF. The whole variable domain, filled in from reference TRBV5-6 and TRBJ2-5, reads DAGVTQSPTHLIKTRGQQVTLRCSPKSGHDTVSWYQQALGQGPQFIFQYYEEEERQRGNFPDRFSGHQFPNYSSELNVNALLLGDSALYLCASGSKVGGSWETQYFGPGTRLLVL.

This clonotype was observed many times. The V gene is TRBV5-1, the J gene TRBJ1-3, with D unresolved. CDR1 and CDR2 from the germline V gene are SGHRS and YFSETQ. Trimming took 5 bases from V and 1 from J, leaving 13 bases between them. The CDR3 runs 15 residues. Here the CDR3 DNA reads TGCGCCAGCAGACTCCAGGACGGGTCTGGAAACACCATATATTTT. This encodes CASRLQDGSGNTIYF.

The V call is TRBV3-1, the J call TRBJ1-4; the D gene is possibly TRBD1 (5 bases). In germline, CDR1 is LGHDT, CDR2 YNNKEL (reference sequence). This CDR3 contains 16 residues. Deletions cut 0 bases from V and 10 bases from J, with 18 bases between. The CDR3: CASSQDSPNRGRKLFF. In DNA form, the CDR3 reads TGTGCCAGCAGCCAAGATTCCCCGAACCGGGGGAGAAAACTGTTTTTT.

The chain links TRBV10-3 to TRBJ2-3; 9 nucleotides align to TRBD2. The V segment lost 4 bases and the J segment 5 bases; nucleotides outside the gene matches: 16. This CDR3 has 18 amino acids. Looked up from germline, CDR1 is ENHRY and CDR2 is SYGVKD. The CDR3 DNA follows: TGTGCCATCAGTGCGGGCGGGAGGGAGTCGGATTCAAGAGATACGCAGTATTTT. Translated: CAISAGGRESDSRDTQYF.

The chain has TRBV20-1 and TRBJ2-7; 12 nucleotides agree with TRBD2. Germline V CDR1 and CDR2: DFQATT, SNEGSKA (reference sequence). The V gene end was trimmed by 5 bases and the J gene end by 0 bases; junction bases not matched to a gene: 2. The CDR3 totals 14 residues. This CDR3 reads CSAPTSGSSYEQYF. DNA of the CDR3: TGCAGTGCTCCGACTAGCGGGAGCTCCTACGAGCAGTACTTC.

There are a few counts of this clonotype. V and J are TRBV7-7 and TRBJ2-1; 9 bases line up with TRBD1. Trimming cost V 5 bases and J 6 bases; bases outside gene matches: 2. CDR1 is SSHAT, CDR2 FNYEAQ, per germline (reference sequence). The CDR3 is 13 amino acids. For the CDR3, the DNA is TGTGCCAGCAGCGTGGACAGGGGCAATGAGCAGTTCTTC. Protein sequence: CASSVDRGNEQFF.

The J gene is TRBJ2-5, the V gene TRBV5-4, with D maybe TRBD1 (6 bases). Deletions cut 3 bases from V and 2 bases from J, with 17 bases between. CDR3 length: 16 amino acids. Germline V gives CDR1 SGHNT, CDR2 YYREEE (reference sequence). The CDR3 region is CASSSSTQGLQETQYF. The CDR3 nucleotides read TGTGCCAGCAGCTCCTCAACACAGGGATTACAAGAGACCCAGTACTTC.

This clonotype was counted ten times or more. This chain uses TRBV29-1 with TRBJ2-1, with 14 bases matching TRBD2. The V gene end was trimmed by 4 bases and the J gene end by 2 bases; junction bases not matched to a gene: 4. Germline V gene sequence: CDR1 SQVTM, CDR2 ANQGSEA. CDR3 length: 16 residues. In DNA, the CDR3 is TGCAGCGTTGCTTTGACTAGCGGGAGGGCCTACAATGAGCAGTTCTTC. Protein product: CSVALTSGRAYNEQFF.

CDR3 in amino acids: CASSLAGKGTEAFF. The DNA of the CDR3 is TGTGCCAGCAGTTTAGCGGGAAAGGGGACTGAAGCTTTCTTT. The chain couples TRBV12-3 or TRBV12-4 to TRBJ1-1, with D perhaps matching TRBD1 (5 bases). The V gene lost 0 bases and the J gene lost 5 bases, with 10 bases spanning the gap. The CDR3 is made up of 14 amino acids.

The chain carries TRBV12-5 and TRBJ2-3, with 8 positions matching TRBD1. Germline CDR1 reads LGHNT; CDR2 reads FRNRAP. Trimming cost V 3 bases and J 3 bases; bases outside gene matches: 8. This CDR3 is built from 16 residues. This chain's CDR3 is CASGFVSTGETDTQYF. The CDR3 coding sequence is TGTGCTAGTGGTTTCGTTTCGACAGGGGAAACAGATACGCAGTATTTT.

The chain carries TRBV24-1 and TRBJ2-1, with D maybe TRBD2 (6 bases). Germline CDR1 KGHDR, CDR2 SFDVKD. Deletions cut 7 bases from V and 6 bases from J, with 15 bases between. The CDR3 extends over 14 amino acids. CDR3 sequence: CATRARLGPNEQFF. For the CDR3, the DNA is TGTGCCACCAGGGCAAGACTAGGGCCCAATGAGCAGTTCTTC.

This clonotype appeared a few times. The J gene is TRBJ2-1, the V gene TRBV18, with 10 bases matching TRBD2. V trimming: 3 bases; J trimming: 7 bases; junction bases outside the gene matches: 9. The CDR3 is 16 amino acids. Looked up from germline, CDR1 is KGHSH and CDR2 is LQKENI. The CDR3 protein is CASSPQQAGGGNEQFF. The CDR3 DNA sequence: TGTGCCAGCTCACCCCAGCAAGCGGGAGGGGGAAATGAGCAGTTCTTC. The whole variable domain, remainder taken from reference TRBV18 and TRBJ2-1, is NAGVMQNPRHLVRRRGQEARLRCSPMKGHSHVYWYRQLPEEGLKFMVYLQKENIIDESGMPKERFSAEFPKEGPSILRIQQVVRGDSAAYFCASSPQQAGGGNEQFFGPGTRLTVL.

This clonotype was recorded a few times. The chain uses TRBV7-2 and TRBJ1-2, with a possible D match to TRBD1 (6 bases). V gave up 1 base and J gave up 4 bases, with 16 bases separating them. This CDR3 spans 16 amino acids. Germline V gene sequence: CDR1 SGHTA, CDR2 FQGNSA. The CDR3 loop reads CASSLEGQIRSYGYTF. DNA for the CDR3: TGTGCCAGCAGCTTAGAAGGACAGATAAGGTCCTATGGCTACACCTTC.

This clonotype was seen more than once but under ten times. The V call is TRBV10-3, the J call TRBJ1-1; D is uncertain. Trimming took off 8 bases at V and 1 base at J, with 8 bases between the two ends. The CDR3 is made up of 12 amino acids. Germline CDR1 is ENHRY and CDR2 is SYGVKD. For the CDR3, the DNA is TGTGCCATCTCGGGGAGGAACACTGAAGCTTTCTTT. It is translated as CAISGRNTEAFF.

V usage is TRBV4-1 and J usage is TRBJ2-1, with TRBD2 identical over 16 bases. The junction had 7 bases not matched to a gene; V was cut back by 4 bases and J by 7 bases. Germline CDR1 MGHRA, CDR2 YSYEKL. This CDR3 has 17 amino acids. CDR3 sequence reads: CASSPWGTSGGVNEQFF. DNA of the CDR3: TGCGCCAGCAGCCCATGGGGGACTAGCGGGGGGGTTAATGAGCAGTTCTTC.

The chain is built from TRBV6-2 or TRBV6-3 and TRBJ2-7; tentative D call: TRBD2 (6 bases). The V end was cut by 7 bases, the J end by 3 bases, with 16 bases between. Per germline, CDR1 MNHEY and CDR2 SVGEGT. CDR3 length equals 14 residues. As DNA, the CDR3 is TGTGCCAGCACTGAGTCGGGAGTTATCTACGAGCAGTACTTC. This sequence encodes CASTESGVIYEQYF.

This clonotype has only a few counts. V usage is TRBV7-2 and J usage is TRBJ2-3; no firm D call. Germline CDR1 and CDR2: SGHTA and FQGNSA. The CDR3 covers 13 residues. Trimming took off 3 bases at V and 6 bases at J, with 10 bases between the two ends. DNA for the CDR3: TGTGCCAGCAGCTTCAAGGTGGGGGATACGCAGTATTTT. Translation gives CASSFKVGDTQYF.

The chain combines TRBV6-5 with TRBJ2-1, with TRBD1 matching 7 bases. CDR1 MNHEY and CDR2 SVGAGI come from the germline V gene. Trimming cost V 4 bases and J 4 bases; bases outside gene matches: 7. The length of the CDR3 is 15 residues. CDR3 residues: CASSSDRVRYNEQFF. CDR3 nucleotide sequence: TGTGCCAGCAGTTCCGACAGGGTGAGATACAATGAGCAGTTCTTC.